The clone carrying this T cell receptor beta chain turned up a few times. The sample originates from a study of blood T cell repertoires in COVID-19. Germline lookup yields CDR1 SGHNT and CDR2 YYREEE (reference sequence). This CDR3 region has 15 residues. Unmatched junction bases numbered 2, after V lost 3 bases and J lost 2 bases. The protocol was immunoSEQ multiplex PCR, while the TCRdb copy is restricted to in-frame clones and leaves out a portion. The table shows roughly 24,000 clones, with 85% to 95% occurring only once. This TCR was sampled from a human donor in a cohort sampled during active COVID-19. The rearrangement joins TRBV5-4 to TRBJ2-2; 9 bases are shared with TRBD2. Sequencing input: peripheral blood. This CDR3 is CASSSGLANTGELFF. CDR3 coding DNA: TGTGCCAGCAGCTCGGGACTAGCAAACACCGGGGAGCTGTTTTTT.